The clone carrying this TCR beta chain was detected ten times or more. This entry comes from a study of human T cells and chemical hapten exposure. Study as a whole: A roughly 2 cm by roughly 2 cm inner upper arm patch received 2% DPC for sensitization.

Time point of the sample: patch test 1, 2 weeks after DPC sensitization. The treatment: therapeutic diphenylcyclopropenone sensitization with weekly scalp DPC. TCRdb recomputed calls from the RACE reads with MiXCR, one row per CDR3 protein. The table lists 75,000 to 95,000 distinct CDR3 sequences, over 9.5% of them singletons. This TCR was recovered from a woman aged 60-70 years with alopecia areata. Some clones in this sample may be carry-over from other donors' samples. This sample comprised whole blood, obtained in connection with sensitization to the hapten diphenylcyclopropenone (DPC).

CDR3 in DNA: TGTGCCAGCAGCTTGGGGGCCGGGGCCACGTTCATGAACACTGAAGCTTTCTTT. This sequence encodes CASSLGAGATFMNTEAFF. The genes are TRBV5-4 and TRBJ1-1; the D gene is possibly TRBD1 (5 bases). This CDR3 comprises 18 residues. V was trimmed by 0 bases and J by 0 bases, leaving 18 bases between them. Looked up from germline, CDR1 is SGHNT and CDR2 is YYREEE (reference sequence).